What follows are 17 T cell receptor beta chains derived from one specimen sequenced in a study of T cells after yellow fever vaccination. Via MiXCR, TCRdb re-called the 5' RACE reads, giving one row per CDR3 protein. There are around 320,000 distinct CDR3 sequences in the sample; approximately 4% occur only once, and roughly 19% lies in the top ten. The sequenced sample was PBMCs, obtained 15 days after the yellow fever booster vaccination. The receptor source for this set is a young man who received the YFV17D yellow fever vaccine.

This clonotype was detected a few times. V usage is TRBV9 and J usage is TRBJ2-1; TRBD1 aligns across 10 bases. V was clipped by 4 bases and J by 10 bases; unmatched bases: 17. This CDR3 is 17 amino acids long. The germline V gene encodes CDR1 SGDLS and CDR2 YYNGEE. The CDR3 sequence: CASSPGTGVWIPEEQFF. The CDR3 DNA reads TGTGCCAGCAGCCCGGGGACAGGGGTATGGATCCCGGAGGAGCAGTTCTTC.

There are many counts of this clonotype. CDR3 sequence (DNA): TGCAGCGTTGATGGAGGGACAGGGGGCAACACCGGGGAGCTGTTTTTT. The encoded protein is CSVDGGTGGNTGELFF. The V gene is TRBV29-1, the J gene TRBJ2-2; 12 bases are a match to TRBD1. V dropped 3 bases and J dropped 2; count of bases not matched to a gene: 4. The CDR3 is 16 residues long. CDR1 and CDR2 (germline): SQVTM, ANQGSEA.

This chain links TRBV7-9 with TRBJ2-3; 12 positions agree with TRBD2. The CDR3 consists of 16 residues. The ends lost 3 bases at V and 3 bases at J; junction bases unmatched: 4. Germline V gives CDR1 SEHNR, CDR2 FQNEAQ (reference sequence). This chain's CDR3 is CASSLSSGGVTDTQYF. DNA for the CDR3: TGTGCCAGCAGCTTGTCTAGCGGGGGGGTTACAGATACGCAGTATTTT.

This clonotype has at least ten counts. The chain recombines TRBV7-2 with TRBJ2-4; TRBD2 matches 9 bases. CDR1 SGHTA and CDR2 FQGNSA come from the germline V gene. The CDR3 totals 14 residues. V lost 5 bases to trimming and J lost 9 bases; unmatched junction nucleotides: 8. In DNA form, the CDR3 reads TGTGCCAGCAGCCCATCTAGCGGGGACGGCATTCAGTACTTC. Protein product: CASSPSSGDGIQYF.

This clonotype was detected ten times or more. CDR3 coding DNA: TGCGCCAGCTTTGCGGGCTTGAACACCGGGGAGCTGTTTTTT. Protein: CASFAGLNTGELFF. The gene calls are TRBV5-1 and TRBJ2-2; maybe TRBD2 (5 bases). Looked up from germline, CDR1 is SGHRS and CDR2 is YFSETQ. CDR3 length equals 14 residues. Trimming stripped 7 bases from V and 1 base from J, with 11 bases between.

This clonotype has ten or more counts. The chain joins TRBV29-1 to TRBJ1-1; D is ambiguous. Germline V gene data show CDR1 as SQVTM and CDR2 as ANQGSEA. Between the trimmed V and J ends, which lost 6 bases and 0 bases, there was a span of 11 bases. The length of the CDR3 is 13 residues. CDR3 in amino acids: CSVAGRLNTEAFF. The CDR3 DNA sequence: TGCAGCGTAGCGGGCAGATTGAACACTGAAGCTTTCTTT.

This clonotype has a handful of counts. The chain links TRBV20-1 to TRBJ2-7, with D tentatively TRBD2 (5 bases). Germline V CDR1 and CDR2: DFQATT, SNEGSKA (reference sequence). This CDR3 spans 15 amino acids. The V and J ends lost 3 bases and 5 bases respectively, with 20 bases between them. The CDR3, as DNA: TGCAGTGCTAGGCAAACTCAACACGGGGTCGACGAGCAGTACTTC. Protein sequence: CSARQTQHGVDEQYF.

This clonotype was picked up many times. V is TRBV7-3 and J is TRBJ2-3; the match to TRBD2 covers 8 bases. The V gene end was trimmed by 5 bases and the J gene end by 4 bases; junction bases not matched to a gene: 8. CDR3 length: 15 amino acids. Per the germline V gene, CDR1 is SGHTA and CDR2 is FQGTGA. In nucleotides, the CDR3 is TGTGCCAGCAGCCCAACGGGGGGGGGTCCAGATACGCAGTATTTT. It specifies CASSPTGGGPDTQYF.

This clonotype was detected a few times. This chain connects TRBV20-1 to TRBJ2-5, with D unclear. The CDR3 is made up of 12 amino acids. Germline CDR1 is DFQATT and CDR2 is SNEGSKA (reference sequence). In nucleotides, the CDR3 is TGCTCCCAAAAGGGAACCCAAGAGACCCAGTACTTC. Translation gives CSQKGTQETQYF.

The table lists this clonotype with a few counts. V usage is TRBV3-1 and J usage is TRBJ1-2; perhaps TRBD1 as D (6 bases). The germline V gene encodes CDR1 LGHDT and CDR2 YNNKEL (reference sequence). This CDR3 comprises 13 residues. Trimming left V 1 base short and J 6 bases short, with 9 bases between. CDR3 amino acids: CASSQGEGDGYTF. CDR3 in DNA: TGTGCCAGCAGCCAAGGGGAGGGGGATGGCTACACCTTC.

The rearrangement joins TRBV3-1 to TRBJ2-5, with 11 bases that match TRBD2. The V segment lost 3 bases and the J segment 1 base; nucleotides outside the gene matches: 7. This CDR3 has 17 amino acids. Germline lookup yields CDR1 LGHDT and CDR2 YNNKEL (reference sequence). In DNA form, the CDR3 reads TGTGCCAGCAGCCAGGGGCTTAGCGGGGGGGTCCAAGAGACCCAGTACTTC. Its protein is CASSQGLSGGVQETQYF.

The sample holds a few counts of this clonotype. The chain has TRBV21-1 and TRBJ2-3. TRBV21-1 is shown as a pseudogene. This CDR3 is built from 15 residues. CDR3 amino acids: CASSKDFTCTDTQYF. DNA of the CDR3: TGTGCCAGCAGCAAAGATTTCACTTGCACAGATACGCAGTATTTT.

This clonotype has a count of ten or more. CDR3 residues: CASSFQGVYEQYV. DNA for the CDR3: TGTGCCAGCAGCTTCCAGGGAGTCTACGAGCAGTACGTC. The chain combines TRBV7-4 with TRBJ2-7; D is tentatively TRBD1 or TRBD2 (5 bases each). V was clipped by 3 bases and J by 3 bases, with 9 bases between them. Germline CDR1 reads SGHVT; CDR2 reads SQSDAQ. The CDR3 runs to 13 residues.

This clonotype occurred many times. This chain uses TRBV4-1 with TRBJ2-3; D may be TRBD2 (6 bases). CDR1 and CDR2 from the germline V gene are MGHRA and YSYEKL. Trimming cost V 0 bases and J 1 base, with 11 bases left between them. CDR3 size: 16 residues. CDR3 sequence: CASSQDSASGTDTQYF. The CDR3 DNA follows: TGCGCCAGCAGCCAAGATTCGGCTAGCGGCACAGATACGCAGTATTTT.

This clonotype has ten or more counts. This chain links TRBV7-2 with TRBJ1-3, with 11 bases that match TRBD1. Germline CDR1 reads SGHTA; CDR2 reads FQGNSA. J lost 6 bases, V lost 4 bases, and 8 bases had no gene match. There are 16 residues in the CDR3. This CDR3 is CASSWVGQGAENTIYF. The CDR3 nucleotides read TGTGCCAGCAGCTGGGTAGGACAGGGGGCGGAAAACACCATATATTTT.

This clonotype occurred many times. The CDR3 is CASSLSSGPETQYF. The CDR3 nucleotides read TGCGCCAGCAGCTTGTCTAGCGGACCAGAGACCCAGTACTTC. The gene calls are TRBV5-1 and TRBJ2-5, with 7 nucleotides matching TRBD2. CDR1 and CDR2 (germline): SGHRS, YFSETQ. Trimming at V came to 1 base and at J to 4 bases, leaving 4 bases not matched to a gene. The CDR3 totals 14 residues.

The V call is TRBV7-8, the J call TRBJ2-3, with D possibly TRBD2 on 5 matching bases. CDR3 length equals 11 residues. Looked up from germline, CDR1 is SGHVS and CDR2 is FQNEAQ. Trimming stripped 0 bases from V and 10 bases from J, with 5 bases between. CDR3 in DNA: TGTGCCAGCAGCTTAGCCGGGGCGCAGTATTTT. This sequence encodes CASSLAGAQYF.